The sequence of this T cell receptor (beta chain) was determined in a study of Graves' ophthalmopathy and Graves' hyperthyroidism (dated by TCRdb to the late 2010s). In terms of the full investigation: Peripheral blood samples were taken at the time of initial diagnosis, before any treatment was given. The study used signatures of the TCR beta repertoire to tell Graves' ophthalmopathy apart from Graves' hyperthyroidism and to predict which patients would progress to ophthalmopathy. In total, under 150 blood samples were TCR-sequenced: fewer than 50 ophthalmopathy, 80 or so hyperthyroidism and about 17 hyperthyroidism-to-ophthalmopathy patients. To explore V-J signatures distinguishing ophthalmopathy from hyperthyroidism, a discovery set of under 110 patients (about 44 ophthalmopathy, 57 stable hyperthyroidism) was enrolled. An independent validation cohort was composed of fewer than 20 hyperthyroidism patients and over 15 patients who later progressed from hyperthyroidism to ophthalmopathy. In more than five hyperthyroidism patients, the T-cell repertoires found in thyroid tissue were compared with those found in blood. After sampling, hyperthyroidism patients received methimazole starting at 30 mg daily, and ophthalmopathy patients received high-dose intravenous methylprednisolone. The 100 or so discovery patients were divided at random into training and test sets in a 7:3 ratio. Overall study outcomes, separate from this receptor: Most of the expanded thyroid clonotypes with a frequency above 0.001 were also detected in blood, and it was suggested that the thyroid immune response may be reflected by blood repertoires. The 13-signature model separated ophthalmopathy from stable hyperthyroidism with 87.88% sensitivity and just under 84% specificity in cross-validation, and 80%/75% in the test set. No statistical method was used to set the sample size in advance, and the investigators knew which group each participant was assigned to. In validation, the model predicted ophthalmopathy progression with less than 71% sensitivity and around 72% specificity; 12 predicted patients were CT-confirmed with GO in a median of 6.5 months.

Ophthalmopathy patients had moderately to severely active disease, Clinical Activity Score of at least 3, NOSPECS grade of at least 4, and disease duration under 3 months. Patients with other autoimmune diseases, uncontrolled infections, pregnancy or lactation were excluded from the study. Diagnosis relied on clinical symptoms, serum thyroxine, TRAb, thyroid ultrasound and orbital computed tomography. Using Ficoll-Paque density gradient centrifugation, PBMCs were isolated from 9.5 to 10 ml of fresh peripheral blood. Total RNA was extracted using Trizol reagent, and RNA quality was checked on an Agilent 2100 Bioanalyzer. This clonotype came up many times. Its antigen is not yet known. The record has no base qualities; no much larger clone is one base away. The CDR3 measures 12 amino acids from cysteine to phenylalanine. CDR3 DNA only is kept here, 36 bases in frame from base 1. Via the germline V gene, CDR1 is MNHNS and CDR2 SASEGT. V and J are trimmed by 11 bases and 3 bases, and the gene matches miss 4 bases of the junction.

TCR beta CDR3 regions were amplified from RNA transcripts for repertoire sequencing. The first round was an RT-PCR using HTBI primers with the Qiagen OneStep RT-PCR kit, and this first round was followed by a second-round multiplex PCR, then size selection and purification. Sequencing of the libraries was carried out on an Illumina HiSeq2000 in paired-end mode with 100 bp reads. The authors' pipeline ran thus. SOAPnuke was used to process the reads, throwing out any read that had adapters, had uncalled bases, had a mean Phred below 15, or lacked an exact constant-primer or identifier match. High-quality paired reads were merged with COPE v1.2.5. Each unique nucleotide sequence was treated as a clonotype, and MiTCR v1.1 was used to align the clonotypes to the IMGT TRB V, D and J references. The analysis was limited to V-J combinations with a frequency above 0.0001, which together covered over 99% of the repertoires. For each V-J combination, a TCR clonal expansion and chaos score was defined as the ratio of F50 clonal expansion to chaos observed in the TCRdist matrix. Welch's t-statistics and random forest were used to narrow the features down to around 13 V-J combinations, which were then fed into a naive Bayes classifier. Thyroid-blood repertoire similarity was quantified with the Morisita-Horn index. The raw public reads went through TCRdb reprocessing: fastp at Q25, MiXCR clone calling, in-frame beta chains kept. Under each unique CDR3 protein, matching rows form one entry showing the most common genes and DNA. The V and J calls reflect TCRdb's pipeline rather than the authors' work. Here the sample has roughly 500,000 distinct CDR3 sequences; 14% occur a single time. The ten largest clones take up roughly 9.8% of the sample.

The chain is made from TRBV6-1 and TRBJ1-2, with 9 bases aligning to TRBD1. The TCR comes from a woman aged 30 to 39 with Graves' ophthalmopathy. Donor details come from another sample of the same person, matched by shared clones. The sample taken for sequencing was blood. For the CDR3, the sequence is CAHRDRDYGYTF. The nucleotides are TGTGCCCACCGGGACAGGGACTATGGCTACACCTTC.